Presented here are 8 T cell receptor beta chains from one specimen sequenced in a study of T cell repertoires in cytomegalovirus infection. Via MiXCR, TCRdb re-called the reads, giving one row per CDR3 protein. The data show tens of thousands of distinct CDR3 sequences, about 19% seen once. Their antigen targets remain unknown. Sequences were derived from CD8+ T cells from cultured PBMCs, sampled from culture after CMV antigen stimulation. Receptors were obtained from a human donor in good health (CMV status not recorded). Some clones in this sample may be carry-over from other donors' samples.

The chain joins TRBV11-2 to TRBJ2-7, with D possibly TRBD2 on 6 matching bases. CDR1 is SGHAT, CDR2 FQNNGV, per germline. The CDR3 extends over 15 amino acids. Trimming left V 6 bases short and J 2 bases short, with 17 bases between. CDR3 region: CASSPRRGVTYEQYF. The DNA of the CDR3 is TGTGCCAGCAGTCCGAGGCGGGGTGTGACCTACGAGCAGTACTTC.

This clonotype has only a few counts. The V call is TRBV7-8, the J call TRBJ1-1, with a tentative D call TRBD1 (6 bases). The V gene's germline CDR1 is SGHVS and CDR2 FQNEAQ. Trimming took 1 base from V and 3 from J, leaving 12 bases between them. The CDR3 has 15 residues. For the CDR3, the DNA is TGTGCCAGCAGCTTAGATCCGGGGGCGGACACTGAAGCTTTCTTT. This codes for CASSLDPGADTEAFF.

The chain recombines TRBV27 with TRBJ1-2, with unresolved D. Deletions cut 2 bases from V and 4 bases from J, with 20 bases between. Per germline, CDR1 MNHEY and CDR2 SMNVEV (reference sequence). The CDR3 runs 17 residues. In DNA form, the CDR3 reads TGTGCCAGCAGTTTAAGGTCTAGCTATTCGGAAGGCTATGGCTACACCTTC. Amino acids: CASSLRSSYSEGYGYTF.

CDR3 bases: TGTGCCAGCAGCGGGCGGACTGGAAACAATGAGCAGTTCTTC. Translation gives CASSGRTGNNEQFF. The V call is TRBV9, the J call TRBJ2-1, with TRBD2 as a possible D gene (5 bases). Germline values: CDR1 SGDLS, CDR2 YYNGEE. The CDR3 consists of 14 residues. The V end was cut by 3 bases, the J end by 5 bases, with 12 bases between.

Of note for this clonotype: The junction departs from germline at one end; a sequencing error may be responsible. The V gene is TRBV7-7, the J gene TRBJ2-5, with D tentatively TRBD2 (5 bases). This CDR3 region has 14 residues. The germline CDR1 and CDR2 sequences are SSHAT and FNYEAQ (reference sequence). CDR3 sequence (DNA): TGTGCTAGCAGCCCGGACTCGTACCAAGAGACCCAGTACTTC. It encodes CASSPDSYQETQYF.

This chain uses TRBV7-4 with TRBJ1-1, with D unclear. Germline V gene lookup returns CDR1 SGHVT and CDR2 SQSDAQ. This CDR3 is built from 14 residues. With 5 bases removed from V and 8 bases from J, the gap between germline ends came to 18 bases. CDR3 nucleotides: TGTGCCAGCAGCCGCGACACGGCCGGACTCGAAGCTTTCTTT. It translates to CASSRDTAGLEAFF. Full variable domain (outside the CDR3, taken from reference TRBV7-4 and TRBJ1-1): GAGVSQSPRYKVAKRGRDVALRCDSISGHVTLYWYRQTLGQGSEVLTYSQSDAQRDKSGRPSGRFSAERPERSVSTLKIQRTEQGDSAVYLCASSRDTAGLEAFFGQGTRLTVV.

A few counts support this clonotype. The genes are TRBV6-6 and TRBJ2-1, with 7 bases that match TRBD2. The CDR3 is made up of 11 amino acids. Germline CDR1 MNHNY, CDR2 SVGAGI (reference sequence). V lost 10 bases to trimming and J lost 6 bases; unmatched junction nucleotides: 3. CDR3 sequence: CATIAGNEQFF. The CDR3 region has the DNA TGTGCCACAATAGCGGGCAATGAGCAGTTCTTC.

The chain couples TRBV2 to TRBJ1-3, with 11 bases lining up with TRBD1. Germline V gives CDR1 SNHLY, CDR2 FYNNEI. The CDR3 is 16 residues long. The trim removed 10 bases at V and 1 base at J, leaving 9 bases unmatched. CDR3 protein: CATIGDRGWSGNTIYF. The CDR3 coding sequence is TGTGCCACGATTGGGGACAGGGGGTGGTCTGGAAACACCATATATTTT.